This T cell receptor (beta chain) was identified in a study of blood T cell repertoires in COVID-19. As for the study in general: Some COVID-19 samples were acute and others convalescent; all came from the United States, Italy and Spain. T cells, B-cell-depleted T cells, or PBMCs supplied cDNA or gDNA.

Original methodology: For nucleated cells, counts were estimated from reference gene primer amplification. Produced via immunoSEQ multiplex PCR; TCRdb's table is partial and in-frame only. V, J and clone size were drawn from that table, and D and trimming were deduced from the DNA. The table lists tens of thousands of clones, roughly nine tenths of them singletons. The CDR3 is 14 residues long. Germline CDR1 reads LNHDA; CDR2 reads SQIVND (reference sequence). J was trimmed by 2 bases and V by 3 bases; bases with no gene match: 3. The sequence was collected from a human donor in a cohort sampled during active COVID-19. The chain is built from TRBV19 and TRBJ2-5; 7 bases are a match to TRBD2. Sequencing was performed on peripheral blood. The DNA for the CDR3 is TGTGCCAGTAGTATCGGGACTAAACAAGAGACCCAGTACTTC. Translating it yields CASSIGTKQETQYF.